A single sample gave rise to the 26 T cell receptor beta chains below, sequenced in a study of blood T cell repertoires in COVID-19. TCRdb's copy holds only in-frame clones and misses some; the assay was immunoSEQ multiplex PCR. The repertoire includes approximately 130,000 clones, roughly 81% of them detected once, and 9.5% to 15% sits in the top ten. The sequencing input was peripheral blood. Receptors originate from a human donor in a cohort sampled during active COVID-19.

The gene calls are TRBV12-3 or TRBV12-4 and TRBJ1-2, with D possibly being TRBD1 (5 bases). Trimming took 6 bases from V and 4 from J, leaving 12 bases between them. The CDR3 consists of 13 residues. DNA of the CDR3: TGTGCCAGCAGCACCGGGGGTAGCTATGGCTACACCTTC. Protein product: CASSTGGSYGYTF.

The chain uses TRBV10-3 and TRBJ2-1, with 7 bases fitting TRBD1. CDR3 length equals 15 residues. The germline V gene encodes CDR1 ENHRY and CDR2 SYGVKD. The J segment lost 8 bases and the V segment lost 4 bases, leaving 11 bases of the junction unmatched. In DNA form, the CDR3 reads TGTGCCATCAGTGGAGGGACAGCCATGGGCGATGAGCAGTTCTTC. It yields the protein CAISGGTAMGDEQFF.

V usage is TRBV11-2 and J usage is TRBJ2-7; D unresolved. The V gene's germline CDR1 is SGHAT and CDR2 FQNNGV. Trimming stripped 1 base from V and 7 bases from J, with 11 bases between. The CDR3 extends over 13 amino acids. CDR3 nucleotides: TGTGCCAGCAGCTTAGGGTCCTTCCGGGAGCAGTACTTC. Encoded protein: CASSLGSFREQYF.

V and J are TRBV4-1 and TRBJ1-2, with 11 bases aligning to TRBD1. Germline lookup yields CDR1 MGHRA and CDR2 YSYEKL. J was trimmed by 3 bases and V by 4 bases; bases with no gene match: 10. The CDR3 has 17 residues. CDR3 region: CASSRKPGTGGYYGYTF. CDR3 coding DNA: TGCGCCAGCAGCCGTAAACCCGGGACAGGGGGATACTATGGCTACACCTTC.

The chain employs TRBV5-6 and TRBJ2-7; 11 bases agree with TRBD2. Germline V CDR1 and CDR2: SGHDT, YYEEEE. The CDR3 consists of 15 residues. J was trimmed by 3 bases and V by 4 bases; bases with no gene match: 6. The CDR3 DNA follows: TGTGCCAGCAGCCCGGGACTAGCGGCGGACTACGAGCAGTACTTC. Translating gives CASSPGLAADYEQYF.

The chain is built from TRBV4-1 and TRBJ2-7; D is possibly TRBD1 (5 bases). V gave up 1 base and J gave up 0 bases, with 10 bases separating them. There are 15 residues in the CDR3. Per the germline V gene, CDR1 is MGHRA and CDR2 is YSYEKL. The CDR3 nucleotides are TGCGCCAGCAGCCAAGTGAGACAGAGCTCCTACGAGCAGTACTTC. It yields the protein CASSQVRQSSYEQYF.

V usage is TRBV9 and J usage is TRBJ2-3; TRBD2 matches 16 bases. Germline V gene sequence: CDR1 SGDLS, CDR2 YYNGEE. With 4 bases clipped from V and 3 bases from J, the junction kept 8 bases outside the gene matches. The CDR3 covers 18 residues. Here the CDR3 reads CASSPPGTSGGVTDTQYF. CDR3 coding DNA: TGTGCCAGCAGCCCCCCCGGGACTAGCGGGGGGGTGACAGATACGCAGTATTTT.

The V call is TRBV27, the J call TRBJ2-3; a weak D match, TRBD2 (6 bases). Germline loops: CDR1 MNHEY, CDR2 SMNVEV (reference sequence). The V end lost 0 bases, the J end lost 0 bases, and 7 bases lay between the germline ends. The CDR3 covers 15 residues. The CDR3 loop is CASSLSGRSTDTQYF. The CDR3 nucleotides are TGTGCCAGCAGTTTATCGGGGAGGAGCACAGATACGCAGTATTTT.

The chain carries TRBV7-8 and TRBJ2-7; 9 bases match TRBD1. This CDR3 contains 19 residues. After removal of 1 base from V and 5 bases from J, the junction contained 18 bases not matched to a gene. CDR1 is SGHVS, CDR2 FQNEAQ, per germline. The CDR3 coding sequence is TGTGCCAGCAGCTTAGAGGGGGCCGCGGCGGGGACAGGGTACCACGAGCAGTACTTC. Amino acids: CASSLEGAAAGTGYHEQYF. The full variable domain, completed using reference TRBV7-8 and TRBJ2-7, is GAGVSQSPRYKVAKRGQDVALRCDPISGHVSLFWYQQALGQGPEFLTYFQNEAQLDKSGLPSDRFFAERPEGSVSTLKIQRTQQEDSAVYLCASSLEGAAAGTGYHEQYFGPGTRLTVT.

The CDR3 loop reads CASSLYREETQYF. For the CDR3, the DNA is TGTGCCAGCAGTTTGTACAGAGAAGAGACCCAGTACTTC. V and J are TRBV27 and TRBJ2-5; no definite D call. V was trimmed by 3 bases and J by 3 bases, leaving 8 bases between them. The CDR3 is 13 residues long. The V gene's germline CDR1 is MNHEY and CDR2 SMNVEV (reference sequence).

The V gene is TRBV11-2, the J gene TRBJ2-7, with D perhaps matching TRBD1 (5 bases). V was shortened by 3 bases and J by 6 bases, with 15 bases between the two germline ends. The CDR3 sequence is 14 residues long. Germline CDR1 SGHAT, CDR2 FQNNGV. CDR3 protein: CASSFPGRVSEQYF. The CDR3 region has the DNA TGTGCCAGCAGCTTTCCCGGCAGGGTATCCGAGCAGTACTTC.

The rearrangement uses TRBV6-4 and TRBJ2-2; TRBD2 matches 8 bases. The junction had 10 bases not matched to a gene; V was cut back by 3 bases and J by 7 bases. The CDR3 length is 16 residues. The germline V gene encodes CDR1 MRHNA and CDR2 SNTAGT. CDR3 region: CASSEETSGYFGELFF. CDR3 nucleotides: TGTGCCAGCAGTGAGGAAACTAGCGGTTACTTCGGGGAGCTGTTTTTT.

The chain combines TRBV5-1 with TRBJ2-1, with 10 nucleotides matching TRBD2. Trimming took 1 base from V and 4 from J; bases not matched to a gene: 2. Germline CDR1 is SGHRS and CDR2 is YFSETQ. This CDR3 is built from 15 residues. In DNA form, the CDR3 reads TGCGCCAGCAGCTTGCCTAGCGGGGGATACAATGAGCAGTTCTTC. Its translation is CASSLPSGGYNEQFF.

The chain links TRBV28 to TRBJ2-7, with 11 bases that match TRBD2. Trimming cost V 2 bases and J 2 bases; bases outside gene matches: 2. This CDR3 comprises 15 residues. CDR1 is MDHEN and CDR2 is SYDVKM in the germline V gene. The CDR3 spells CASSLRSGGAYEQYF. CDR3 coding DNA: TGTGCCAGCAGTTTACGTAGCGGGGGGGCCTACGAGCAGTACTTC.

V gene TRBV5-4 combines with J gene TRBJ2-3; 7 positions match TRBD1. This CDR3 spans 15 amino acids. Germline values: CDR1 SGHNT, CDR2 YYREEE (reference sequence). The V gene end was trimmed by 2 bases and the J gene end by 4 bases; junction bases not matched to a gene: 7. The CDR3 coding sequence is TGTGCCAGCAGCTTAAGGGGGCCCATTGCAGATACGCAGTATTTT. Translation gives CASSLRGPIADTQYF. Drawing the rest from reference TRBV5-4 and TRBJ2-3, the complete variable domain is ETGVTQSPTHLIKTRGQQVTLRCSSQSGHNTVSWYQQALGQGPQFIFQYYREEENGRGNFPPRFSGLQFPNYSSELNVNALELDDSALYLCASSLRGPIADTQYFGPGTRLTVL.

The chain links TRBV11-2 to TRBJ2-3; 7 bases line up with TRBD2. The ends lost 5 bases at V and 1 base at J; junction bases unmatched: 9. Germline loops: CDR1 SGHAT, CDR2 FQNNGV. CDR3 length: 16 residues. CDR3 sequence (DNA): TGTGCCAGCAGCCTCCGGGGGGATTTTGGCACAGATACGCAGTATTTT. Translating gives CASSLRGDFGTDTQYF.

This chain uses TRBV7-2 with TRBJ2-7; 7 bases are shared with TRBD2. J lost 0 bases, V lost 5 bases, and 7 bases had no gene match. Germline V gene lookup returns CDR1 SGHTA and CDR2 FQGNSA. CDR3 size: 15 residues. The CDR3 DNA sequence: TGTGCCAGCAGCACAGAGCGGGGTAGCTCCTACGAGCAGTACTTC. This sequence encodes CASSTERGSSYEQYF. The variable domain in full, with the rest retrieved from reference TRBV7-2 and TRBJ2-7, is GAGVSQSPSNKVTEKGKDVELRCDPISGHTALYWYRQSLGQGLEFLIYFQGNSAPDKSGLPSDRFSAERTGGSVSTLTIQRTQQEDSAVYLCASSTERGSSYEQYFGPGTRLTVT.

The chain links TRBV5-1 to TRBJ1-1; D is unclear. Germline V gives CDR1 SGHRS, CDR2 YFSETQ. V was cut by 4 bases and J by 1 base, with 14 bases left in between. The CDR3 consists of 15 residues. Here the CDR3 reads CASSGRELGNTEAFF. The CDR3 DNA reads as TGCGCCAGCAGCGGACGGGAGCTGGGGAACACTGAAGCTTTCTTT. The complete variable domain, with remaining parts taken from reference TRBV5-1 and TRBJ1-1, reads KAGVTQTPRYLIKTRGQQVTLSCSPISGHRSVSWYQQTPGQGLQFLFEYFSETQRNKGNFPGRFSGRQFSNSRSEMNVSTLELGDSALYLCASSGRELGNTEAFFGQGTRLTVV.

The count of this clone is one. CDR3: CASSSGQGATVQHF. As DNA, the CDR3 is TGTGCCAGCAGTTCCGGACAGGGGGCGACGGTCCAGCATTTT. The rearrangement joins TRBV27 to TRBJ1-5; the match to TRBD1 covers 11 bases. Germline V CDR1 and CDR2: MNHEY, SMNVEV (reference sequence). There are 14 residues in the CDR3. J gave up 12 bases and V 4 bases, and 8 bases lay outside the gene matches.

Only one count was recorded for this clone. The chain combines TRBV6-1 with TRBJ1-2, with TRBD1 identical over 8 bases. Trimming cost V 1 base and J 2 bases; bases outside gene matches: 0. The germline V gene encodes CDR1 MNHNS and CDR2 SASEGT. This CDR3 comprises 14 residues. The DNA for the CDR3 is TGTGCCAGCAGTGAAGACAGGGGGAACTATGGCTACACCTTC. Its protein product is CASSEDRGNYGYTF.

This chain uses TRBV10-3 with TRBJ2-7; TRBD1 matches 8 bases. Germline V lookup: CDR1 ENHRY, CDR2 SYGVKD. V gave up 2 bases and J gave up 2 bases; unmatched junction bases: 2. The CDR3 runs to 14 residues. This CDR3 reads CAISEGQGPYEQYF. The CDR3 nucleotides read TGTGCCATCAGTGAGGGACAGGGACCCTACGAGCAGTACTTC.

J is TRBJ1-4 and V is TRBV5-6; 9 nucleotides line up with TRBD1. The CDR3 runs to 14 residues. Germline V gene data show CDR1 as SGHDT and CDR2 as YYEEEE. Trimming at V came to 4 bases and at J to 8 bases, leaving 6 bases not matched to a gene. This CDR3 is CASSTGQGREKLFF. In DNA, the CDR3 is TGTGCCAGCAGCACGGGACAGGGCCGGGAAAAACTGTTTTTT.

CDR3 protein: CASSRTGGPSSYEQYF. The CDR3 coding sequence is TGTGCCAGCAGTCGAACGGGGGGCCCGAGCTCCTACGAGCAGTACTTC. J is TRBJ2-7 and V is TRBV6-6, with D maybe TRBD2 (7 bases). Trimming pared 5 bases from V and 0 bases from J, leaving 17 bases between. The CDR3 sequence is 16 residues long. Per the germline V gene, CDR1 is MNHNY and CDR2 is SVGAGI (reference sequence).

The chain couples TRBV18 to TRBJ1-2; D not resolved. Germline CDR1 is KGHSH and CDR2 is LQKENI. This CDR3 comprises 13 residues. Trimming removed 4 bases from V and 2 bases from J, with 8 bases in between. CDR3 sequence reads: CASSLSGNYGYTF. CDR3 DNA: TGTGCCAGCTCACTTTCGGGGAACTATGGCTACACCTTC.

This chain connects TRBV13 to TRBJ2-3; D not resolved. Germline assignment: CDR1 PRHDT and CDR2 FYEKMQ (reference sequence). CDR3 size: 12 residues. Trimming took 5 bases from V and 5 from J, leaving 8 bases between them. The CDR3 here is CASSRTRDTQYF. Written as DNA, the CDR3 is TGTGCCAGCAGCCGTACGAGAGATACGCAGTATTTT.

V is TRBV2 and J is TRBJ1-1; 7 bases match TRBD1. The trim removed 7 bases at V and 4 bases at J, leaving 9 bases unmatched. The CDR3 covers 14 residues. Germline V gives CDR1 SNHLY, CDR2 FYNNEI. CDR3 DNA: TGTGCCAGCATCATGGACAGGCCGTTCACTGAAGCTTTCTTT. Protein product: CASIMDRPFTEAFF. Full variable domain (outside the CDR3, taken from reference TRBV2 and TRBJ1-1): EPEVTQTPSHQVTQMGQEVILRCVPISNHLYFYWYRQILGQKVEFLVSFYNNEISEKSEIFDDQFSVERPDGSNFTLKIRSTKLEDSAMYFCASIMDRPFTEAFFGQGTRLTVV.